This TCR beta chain originates from a study of beta chain features in type 1 diabetes. This clone was seen many times. The antigen is undetermined. General observations from the study: When Type 1 diabetes patients were examined, their TCRB CDR3s proved moderately but significantly shorter in all four CD4+ subsets.

Trimming stripped 0 bases from V and 0 bases from J, with 12 bases between. CDR3 length: 17 amino acids. The germline gives CDR1 ENHRY, CDR2 SYGVKD. Sequenced material consisted of expressed TCRB transcripts (all of the isolated RNA was reverse transcribed). Some clones are missing from TCRdb's copy, which holds only in-frame ones; the method was immunoSEQ multiplex PCR. This sample has some 190,000 clones, with around 8% found just once. This clonotype originated in a woman aged 40 to 50 with type 1 diabetes. The chain joins TRBV10-3 to TRBJ1-5; D is uncertain. The specimen was central memory CD4+ T cells from blood. The CDR3 bases are TGTGCCATCAGTGAGTCGAAGGGAGGTGGTAGCAATCAGCCCCAGCATTTT. Protein sequence: CAISESKGGGSNQPQHF.